This entry features one TCR beta chain sequence. These data originate in a study of blood T cell repertoires in COVID-19. CDR1 is SGDLS, CDR2 YYNGEE, per germline. This CDR3 has 16 residues. V was shortened by 2 bases and J by 4 bases, with 16 bases between the two germline ends. Only in-frame clones appear in the TCRdb table, and some are missing; sequencing was by immunoSEQ multiplex PCR. The sample lists 210,000 or so clones, less than 90% occurring once. The sequence was obtained from a man aged 40-50 years with active or convalescent COVID-19. Source material: peripheral blood. The rearrangement joins TRBV9 to TRBJ2-1; tentatively, D is TRBD2 (5 bases). The CDR3 DNA is TGTGCCAGCAGCGTCGGAGGTGGGCTAGATTACAATGAGCAGTTCTTC. Amino acids: CASSVGGGLDYNEQFF.